This TCR beta chain was identified in a study of CD8 T cells in Susac syndrome. For this clonotype: Antigen specificity is unknown.

The V end was cut by 2 bases, the J end by 5 bases, with 12 bases between. The CDR3 contains 13 residues. Germline-derived CDR1 and CDR2 are GTSNPN and SVGIG (reference sequence). General study results and limits: The study found that Susac CD8+ clonal expansion peaked in TEMRA cells and active patients.

Random-hexamer reverse transcription was applied to 0.5 to 1 ug RNA. Across 54 Vbeta and 13 Jbeta, TCR beta CDR3 was amplified with immunoSEQ multiplex PCR. TCRdb re-analysed the immunoSEQ multiplex PCR reads in MiXCR, keeping a single row per CDR3 protein. This sample has about 130,000 distinct CDR3 sequences, with around 94% found just once. Specimen: CD8+ T cells from PBMCs. The source of this sequence is a human donor with Susac syndrome. The genes are TRBV30 and TRBJ2-5; maybe TRBD2 (6 bases). The CDR3 here is CAWSRGTFETQYF. CDR3 nucleotides: TGTGCCTGGAGTCGCGGGACCTTTGAGACCCAGTACTTC. The complete variable domain, with remaining parts taken from reference TRBV30 and TRBJ2-5, reads SQTIHQWPATLVQPVGSPLSLECTVEGTSNPNLYWYRQAAGRGLQLLFYSVGIGQISSEVPQNLSASRPQDRQFILSSKKLLLSDSGFYLCAWSRGTFETQYFGPGTRLLVL.